This is a list of T cell receptor beta chains from one sample in a study of blood T cell repertoires in COVID-19. The table came from immunoSEQ multiplex PCR; TCRdb's copy has only in-frame clones and leaves some out. Here the sample spans around 160,000 clones, about four fifths being singletons. The sample consisted of peripheral blood. The receptors derive from a human donor with acute or convalescent COVID-19. The donor label of this sample is uncertain. The CDR3 runs from the conserved cysteine through the conserved F or W. A D gene is named only where the DNA matches it firmly. Part of the rows lack a size; the others show once, few, many or a class for expanded clones.

j_gene,d_gene,v_gene,abundance,CDR3aa,CDR3nt
TRBJ1-1,TRBD1,TRBV27,NA,CASSPFFTGGLLIGTEAFF,TGTGCCAGCAGTCCCTTTTTCACAGGGGGCCTTCTTATAGGCACTGAAGCTTTCTTT
TRBJ2-2,TRBD2,TRBV4-2,few,CASSQASGYTGELFF,TGTGCCAGCAGCCAAGCTAGCGGATACACCGGGGAGCTGTTTTTT
TRBJ2-1,NA,TRBV30,NA,CAWSGADMQFF,TGTGCCTGGAGTGGGGCAGATATGCAGTTCTTC
TRBJ1-1,TRBD1,TRBV5-1,NA,CASSFGQGGTEAFF,TGCGCCAGCAGCTTCGGACAGGGTGGAACTGAAGCTTTCTTT
TRBJ1-1,NA,TRBV27,few,CASSLGGYGTEAFF,TGTGCCAGCAGTTTAGGCGGGTATGGCACTGAAGCTTTCTTT
TRBJ1-1,NA,TRBV7-9,NA,CASSARDTEAFF,TGTGCCAGCAGCGCCCGGGACACTGAAGCTTTCTTT
TRBJ1-1,NA,TRBV6-6,once,CASNIDWAGTEAFF,TGTGCCAGCAACATCGATTGGGCGGGAACTGAAGCTTTCTTT
TRBJ1-2,NA,TRBV6-5,once,CASSYGGAHYGYTF,TGTGCCAGCAGTTACGGGGGGGCGCACTATGGCTACACCTTC
TRBJ1-1,NA,TRBV10-1,NA,CASSDPGQLHQAFF,TGCGCCAGCAGTGACCCCGGACAGCTTCATCAAGCTTTCTTT
TRBJ2-1,TRBD2,TRBV11-2,NA,CASSHALAGLNEQFF,TGTGCCAGCAGCCACGCGCTAGCGGGTCTGAATGAGCAGTTCTTC
TRBJ1-1,TRBD1,TRBV6-5,NA,CASSYPQGRAFF,TGTGCCAGCAGTTACCCACAGGGGCGAGCTTTCTTT
TRBJ2-3,NA,TRBV10-2,NA,CASTQGSTDTQYF,TGCGCCAGCACCCAGGGGTCCACAGATACGCAGTATTTT
TRBJ1-2,NA,TRBV11-1,many,CASSSRLDYGYTF,TGTGCCAGCAGCTCAAGACTGGACTATGGCTACACCTTC
TRBJ1-1,NA,TRBV11-2,NA,CASSPRTERAFF,TGTGCCAGCAGCCCCCGGACAGAACGAGCTTTCTTT